Shown below are 2 T cell receptor beta chains from a single sample sequenced in a study of shared clonotypes between healthy human individuals. Measured with immunoSEQ multiplex PCR; TCRdb has only the in-frame clones, and not every one. Of millions of clones listed, roughly 95% were seen once; the top ten hold 0.1% to 0.15%. Material: naive CD4+ T cells sorted from blood. Stated subset: CD45RA+ positively selected. The receptor set was obtained from a man aged 18 to 29 in good health.

The chain joins TRBV11-2 to TRBJ2-7; TRBD1 matches at 8 bases. The CDR3 totals 14 residues. CDR1 SGHAT and CDR2 FQNNGV come from the germline V gene. V lost 3 bases to trimming and J lost 5 bases; unmatched junction nucleotides: 6. The chain's CDR3 is CASSFPGQVHEQYF. The CDR3 region has the DNA TGTGCCAGCAGCTTCCCGGGACAGGTTCACGAGCAGTACTTC.

This clone was seen a handful of times. The chain has TRBV5-4 and TRBJ1-6, with a weak D call TRBD1 (6 bases). The CDR3 has 15 amino acids. From germline, CDR1 is SGHNT and CDR2 YYREEE (reference sequence). V was cut by 0 bases and J by 5 bases, with 9 bases left in between. The CDR3: CASSLGTAHNSPLHF. CDR3 DNA: TGTGCCAGCAGCTTGGGGACAGCGCATAATTCACCCCTCCACTTT.